A selection of T cell receptor gamma chains follows, all from one sample in a study of gamma-delta chains in newborns, infants, children. TCRdb reanalyzed the reads using CATT. This table holds roughly 1,600 gamma-chain clones, roughly three quarters found once. Specimen: blood. The origin of the receptors is a child who was a newborn, infant or young child, either healthy, febrile or measles-vaccinated (not recorded which). CDR3s include the opening cysteine and the closing phenylalanine or tryptophan. Expanded clones get a size class; other rows say once, few or many, or leave the size out.

v_call	clone_size	j_call	cdr3_aa	cdr3_nt
TRGV9	-	TRGJP	CALWDGLGKKIKVF	TGTGCCTTGTGGGACGGGTTGGGCAAAAAAATCAAGGTATTT
TRGV9	-	TRGJP	CALWEQPSRELGKKIKVF	TGTGCCTTGTGGGAACAACCCTCCCGGGAGTTGGGCAAAAAAATCAAGGTATTT
TRGV4	few	TRGJ1/TRGJ2	CATWDGRRLF	TGTGCCACCTGGGATGGGCGACGGCTCTTT
TRGV9	-	TRGJP	CALWDTNALGKKIKVF	TGTGCCTTGTGGGACACCAACGCGTTGGGCAAAAAAATCAAGGTATTT
TRGV9	-	TRGJP	CALWDFQELCKKIKVF	TGTGCCTTGTGGGATTTTCAAGAGTTGTGCAAAAAAATCAAGGTATTT
TRGV9	few	TRGJP	CALWEALELGKKIKVF	TGTGCCTTGTGGGAGGCGCTTGAGTTGGGCAAAAAAATCAAGGTATTT
TRGV2	-	TRGJ1/TRGJ2	CATWPSKKLF	TGTGCCACCTGGCCTTCGAAGAAACTCTTT
TRGV9	few	TRGJP	CALWEPLQELGKKIKVF	TGTGCCTTGTGGGAGCCTCTTCAAGAGTTGGGCAAAAAAATCAAGGTATTT
TRGV4	-	TRGJP2	CATWDVGWIKTF	TGTGCCACCTGGGATGTGGGATGGATCAAGACGTTT
TRGV4	few	TRGJ1/TRGJ2	CATWDAYKKLF	TGTGCCACCTGGGATGCCTATAAGAAACTCTTT
TRGV5	few	TRGJ1/TRGJ2	CATWDGSCYYKKLF	TGTGCCACCTGGGATGGCTCGTGTTATTATAAGAAACTCTTT
TRGV4	-	TRGJP1	CATWDATGWFKIF	TGTGCCACCTGGGATGCCACTGGTTGGTTCAAGATATTT